This TCR beta chain was sequenced in a study of Graves' ophthalmopathy and Graves' hyperthyroidism. This clonotype has a count of ten or more. Researchers took RNA transcripts and amplified TCR beta CDR3 regions from them. RT-PCR with HTBI primers came first, then second-round multiplex PCR. TCRdb called the multiplex PCR reads again in MiXCR, with one record for every CDR3 protein. The table shows some 400,000 distinct CDR3 sequences, with 15% to 20% occurring only once. The CDR3 spans 15 residues. V was clipped by 5 bases and J by 1 base, with 14 bases between them. Material for sequencing was peripheral blood. This TCR was sampled from a woman aged 18-30 years with Graves' ophthalmopathy. The V and J genes are TRBV12-3 or TRBV12-4 and TRBJ2-5; TRBD2 might be the D (5 bases). Written as DNA, the CDR3 is TGTGCCAGCAGTCCCCGCGGGTGGAGCCAAGAGACCCAGTACTTC. Translation: CASSPRGWSQETQYF.